Included here is one T cell receptor (beta chain) sequence, with context. Measured with immunoSEQ multiplex PCR; TCRdb has only the in-frame clones, and not every one. The sample contains 85,000 to 110,000 clones, almost 95% of which appear only once. This specimen belongs to a study of T cell changes during pregnancy in multiple sclerosis. Trimming stripped 0 bases from V and 6 bases from J, with 14 bases between. The germline V gene has CDR1 SGHRS and CDR2 YFSETQ. CDR3 length: 15 residues. This specimen consisted of peripheral blood, obtained after pregnancy. V and J are TRBV5-1 and TRBJ2-3, with D possibly TRBD2 on 5 matching bases. The receptor was isolated from a female donor with multiple sclerosis, enrolled in a pregnancy study. CDR3 region: CASSLDGVLVDTQYF. The DNA of the CDR3 is TGCGCCAGCAGCTTGGACGGGGTCCTCGTTGATACGCAGTATTTT.